A selection of T cell receptor beta chains follows, all from one sample in a study of graft-versus-host responses after intestinal transplantation. Some clones are missing from TCRdb's copy, which holds only in-frame ones; the method was immunoSEQ multiplex PCR. The table records 35,000 to 40,000 clones, approximately 96% of them present only once. The sequenced sample was PBMCs, obtained 16 days after intestinal transplant. Source of these receptors: a human patient who received an intestinal transplant, so some T cells may come from the graft donor. Both conserved end residues are part of each CDR3. Each record gives: J gene, clone size, D gene, V gene, CDR3 length, CDR3 protein, CDR3 DNA. A D gene is named only where the DNA matches it firmly. Clone sizes are given selectively: once, few, many, or a class where the clone is expanded.

J: TRBJ2-1
size: -
D: TRBD1
V: TRBV6-1
length: 16
CDR3: CASSEWGQGGGNEQFF
DNA: TGTGCCAGCAGTGAATGGGGACAGGGAGGCGGCAATGAGCAGTTCTTC

J: TRBJ2-1
size: -
D: -
V: TRBV27
length: 12
CDR3: CASSSPGNEQFF
DNA: TGTGCCAGCAGTTCCCCAGGGAATGAGCAGTTCTTC

J: TRBJ2-7
size: -
D: TRBD2
V: TRBV19
length: 13
CDR3: CASSPAGGYEQYF
DNA: TGTGCCAGTAGTCCAGCGGGAGGCTATGAGCAGTACTTC

J: TRBJ2-7
size: -
D: -
V: TRBV11-2
length: 13
CDR3: CASSPTGMYEQYF
DNA: TGTGCCAGCAGCCCTACAGGGATGTACGAGCAGTACTTC

J: TRBJ1-5
size: -
D: TRBD1
V: TRBV28
length: 15
CDR3: CASSLQGASNQPQHF
DNA: TGTGCCAGCAGCCTACAGGGGGCGAGCAATCAGCCCCAGCATTTT

J: TRBJ2-1
size: -
D: -
V: TRBV4-1
length: 18
CDR3: CASSHPPGTRSSYNEQFF
DNA: TGCGCCAGCAGCCATCCCCCCGGGACCCGTAGCTCCTACAATGAGCAGTTCTTC

J: TRBJ1-3
size: -
D: -
V: TRBV11-2
length: 15
CDR3: CASSLARAAQDTIYF
DNA: TGTGCCAGCAGCTTAGCCCGGGCAGCCCAGGACACCATATATTTT

J: TRBJ1-1
size: -
D: -
V: TRBV4-3
length: 15
CDR3: CASSLSAALNTEAFF
DNA: TGCGCCAGCAGCCTTTCAGCGGCATTAAACACTGAAGCTTTCTTT

J: TRBJ1-6
size: once
D: TRBD1
V: TRBV19
length: 15
CDR3: CASSMGGGDNSPLHF
DNA: TGTGCCAGTAGTATGGGAGGGGGCGATAATTCACCCCTCCACTTT

J: TRBJ2-5
size: -
D: -
V: TRBV2
length: 13
CDR3: CASSAGSLWEQYF
DNA: TGTGCCAGCAGTGCAGGCAGTCTTTGGGAGCAGTACTTC

J: TRBJ2-1
size: -
D: -
V: TRBV18
length: 15
CDR3: CASSPNPPTGNEQFF
DNA: TGTGCCAGCTCGCCGAACCCTCCGACCGGCAATGAGCAGTTCTTC

J: TRBJ1-1
size: -
D: TRBD1
V: TRBV27
length: 17
CDR3: CASTARGQGEMNTEAFF
DNA: TGTGCCAGCACCGCCCGGGGACAGGGCGAGATGAACACTGAAGCTTTCTTT

J: TRBJ2-1
size: -
D: -
V: TRBV6-5
length: 13
CDR3: CASSPGPNNEQFF
DNA: TGTGCCAGCAGCCCCGGGCCCAACAATGAGCAGTTCTTC

J: TRBJ1-5
size: once
D: TRBD1
V: TRBV19
length: 16
CDR3: CASSGPGTGSNQPQHF
DNA: TGTGCCAGTAGTGGACCCGGGACAGGGAGCAATCAGCCCCAGCATTTT

J: TRBJ2-1
size: -
D: -
V: TRBV28
length: 16
CDR3: CASSLLSPGSYNEQFF
DNA: TGTGCCAGCAGTTTATTATCCCCGGGATCCTACAATGAGCAGTTCTTC

J: TRBJ2-7
size: -
D: -
V: TRBV4-1
length: 14
CDR3: CAGSQVRSSYEQYF
DNA: TGCGCCGGCAGCCAAGTGCGCAGCTCCTACGAGCAGTACTTC

J: TRBJ1-5
size: once
D: -
V: TRBV2
length: 15
CDR3: CASTAGRDSNQPQHF
DNA: TGTGCCAGCACCGCCGGCAGGGATAGCAATCAGCCCCAGCATTTT

J: TRBJ2-7
size: -
D: TRBD2
V: TRBV9
length: 14
CDR3: CASSVSGGNYEQYF
DNA: TGTGCCAGCAGCGTGTCGGGAGGAAACTACGAGCAGTACTTC

J: TRBJ1-1
size: -
D: -
V: TRBV28
length: 15
CDR3: CASSPPREMNTEAFF
DNA: TGTGCCAGCAGTCCCCCCAGAGAAATGAACACTGAAGCTTTCTTT

J: TRBJ1-3
size: -
D: -
V: TRBV2
length: 12
CDR3: CATRGSGNTIYF
DNA: TGTGCCACTCGAGGGTCTGGAAACACCATATATTTT

J: TRBJ2-5
size: -
D: -
V: TRBV7-9
length: 15
CDR3: CASSFRGEEEETQYF
DNA: TGTGCCAGCAGCTTTAGAGGGGAGGAGGAGGAGACCCAGTACTTC